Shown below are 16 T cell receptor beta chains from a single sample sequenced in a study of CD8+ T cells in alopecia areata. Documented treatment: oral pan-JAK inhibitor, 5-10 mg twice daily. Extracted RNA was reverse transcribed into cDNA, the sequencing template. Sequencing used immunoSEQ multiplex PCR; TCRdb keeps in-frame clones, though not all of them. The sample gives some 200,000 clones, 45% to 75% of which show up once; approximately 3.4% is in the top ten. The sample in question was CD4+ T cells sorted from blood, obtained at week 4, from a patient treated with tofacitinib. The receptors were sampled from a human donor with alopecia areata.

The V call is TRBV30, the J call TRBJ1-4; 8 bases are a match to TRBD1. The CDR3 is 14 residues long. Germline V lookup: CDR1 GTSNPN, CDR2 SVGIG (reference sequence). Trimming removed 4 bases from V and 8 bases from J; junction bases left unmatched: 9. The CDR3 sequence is CAWNYGQGGEKLFF. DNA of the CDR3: TGTGCCTGGAATTATGGACAGGGAGGAGAAAAACTGTTTTTT.

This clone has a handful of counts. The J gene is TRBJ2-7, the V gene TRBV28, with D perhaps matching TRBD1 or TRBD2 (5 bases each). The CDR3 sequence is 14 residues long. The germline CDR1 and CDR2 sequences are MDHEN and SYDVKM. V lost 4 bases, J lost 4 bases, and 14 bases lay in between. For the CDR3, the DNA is TGTGCCAGCAGTTACATCGAGGGGCGGTACGAGCAGTACTTC. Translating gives CASSYIEGRYEQYF.

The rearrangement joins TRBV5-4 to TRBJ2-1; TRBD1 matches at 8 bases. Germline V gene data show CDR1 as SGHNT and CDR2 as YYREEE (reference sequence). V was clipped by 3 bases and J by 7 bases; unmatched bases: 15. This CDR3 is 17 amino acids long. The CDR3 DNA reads TGTGCCAGCAGCTCCTACCGGACAGGGAGGAGGGTGAATGAGCAGTTCTTC. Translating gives CASSSYRTGRRVNEQFF.

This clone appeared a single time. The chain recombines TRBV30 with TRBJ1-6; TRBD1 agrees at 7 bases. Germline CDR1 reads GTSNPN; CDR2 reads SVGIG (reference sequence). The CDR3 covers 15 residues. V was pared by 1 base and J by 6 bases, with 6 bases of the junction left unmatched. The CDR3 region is CAWSARQGLNSPLHF. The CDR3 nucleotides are TGTGCCTGGAGTGCACGACAGGGCCTTAATTCACCCCTCCACTTT.

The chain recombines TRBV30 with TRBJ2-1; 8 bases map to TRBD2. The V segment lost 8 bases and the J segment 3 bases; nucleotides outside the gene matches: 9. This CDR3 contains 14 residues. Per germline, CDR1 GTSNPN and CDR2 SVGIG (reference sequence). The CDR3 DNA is TGTGCCGGCCGGGAGGGACCCTTCTACAATGAGCAGTTCTTC. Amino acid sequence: CAGREGPFYNEQFF.

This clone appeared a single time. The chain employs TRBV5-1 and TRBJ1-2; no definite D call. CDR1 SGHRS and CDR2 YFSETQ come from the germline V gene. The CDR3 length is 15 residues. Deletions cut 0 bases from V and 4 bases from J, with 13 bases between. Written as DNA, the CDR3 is TGCGCCAGCAGCTTGGCAGTATCCGAGTCCTATGGCTACACCTTC. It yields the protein CASSLAVSESYGYTF.

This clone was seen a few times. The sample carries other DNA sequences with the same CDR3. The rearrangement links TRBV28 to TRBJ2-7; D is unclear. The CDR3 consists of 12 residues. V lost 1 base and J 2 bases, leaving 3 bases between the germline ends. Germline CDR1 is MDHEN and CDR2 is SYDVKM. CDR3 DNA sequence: TGTGCCAGCAGTTTATCAACCTACGAGCAGTACTTC. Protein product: CASSLSTYEQYF.

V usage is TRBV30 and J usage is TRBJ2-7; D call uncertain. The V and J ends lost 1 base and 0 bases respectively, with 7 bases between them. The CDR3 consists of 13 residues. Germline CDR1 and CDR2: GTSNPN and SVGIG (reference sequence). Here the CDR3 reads CAWSASYSYEQYF. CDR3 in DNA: TGTGCCTGGAGTGCTTCCTACTCCTACGAGCAGTACTTC.

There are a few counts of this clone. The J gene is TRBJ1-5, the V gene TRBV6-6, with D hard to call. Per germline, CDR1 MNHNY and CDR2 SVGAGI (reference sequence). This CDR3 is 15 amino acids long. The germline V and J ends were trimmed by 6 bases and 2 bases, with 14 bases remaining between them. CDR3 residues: CASRATGTGNQPQHF. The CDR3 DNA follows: TGTGCCAGCAGAGCTACGGGAACTGGCAATCAGCCCCAGCATTTT.

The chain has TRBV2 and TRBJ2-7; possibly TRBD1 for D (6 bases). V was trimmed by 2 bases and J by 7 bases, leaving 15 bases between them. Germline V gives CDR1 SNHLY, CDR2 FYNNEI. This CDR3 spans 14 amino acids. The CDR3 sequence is CASSEIGTFREQYF. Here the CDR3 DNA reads TGTGCCAGCAGTGAAATCGGGACATTCAGGGAGCAGTACTTC.

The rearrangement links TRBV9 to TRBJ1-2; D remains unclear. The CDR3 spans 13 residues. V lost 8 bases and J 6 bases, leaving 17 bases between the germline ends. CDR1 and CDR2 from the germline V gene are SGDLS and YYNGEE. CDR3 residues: CASYTGSGDGYTF. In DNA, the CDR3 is TGTGCCAGTTATACGGGCTCCGGGGATGGCTACACCTTC.

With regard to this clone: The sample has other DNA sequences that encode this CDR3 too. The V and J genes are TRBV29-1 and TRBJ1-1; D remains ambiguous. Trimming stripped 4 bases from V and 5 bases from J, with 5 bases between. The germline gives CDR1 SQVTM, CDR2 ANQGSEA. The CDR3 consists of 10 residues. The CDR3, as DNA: TGCAGCGTTGTGGGGACTGAAGCTTTCTTT. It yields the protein CSVVGTEAFF.

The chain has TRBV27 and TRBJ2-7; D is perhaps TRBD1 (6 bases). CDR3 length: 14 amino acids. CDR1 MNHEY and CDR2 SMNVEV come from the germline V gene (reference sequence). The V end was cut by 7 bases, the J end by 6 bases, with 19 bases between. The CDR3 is CASTFRPGVGEQYF. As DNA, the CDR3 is TGTGCCAGCACCTTCCGGCCAGGGGTGGGCGAGCAGTACTTC.

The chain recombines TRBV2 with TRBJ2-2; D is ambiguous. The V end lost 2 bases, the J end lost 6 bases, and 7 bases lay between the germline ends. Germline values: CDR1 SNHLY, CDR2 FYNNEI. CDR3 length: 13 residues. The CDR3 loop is CASSESWAGELFF. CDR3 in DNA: TGTGCCAGCAGTGAATCTTGGGCCGGGGAGCTGTTTTTT.

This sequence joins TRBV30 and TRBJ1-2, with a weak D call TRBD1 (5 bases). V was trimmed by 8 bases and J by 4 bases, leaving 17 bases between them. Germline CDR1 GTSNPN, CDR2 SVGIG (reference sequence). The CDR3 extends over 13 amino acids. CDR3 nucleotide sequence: TGTGCCAGATCCCTCGACAGCCCCTATGGCTACACCTTC. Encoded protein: CARSLDSPYGYTF.

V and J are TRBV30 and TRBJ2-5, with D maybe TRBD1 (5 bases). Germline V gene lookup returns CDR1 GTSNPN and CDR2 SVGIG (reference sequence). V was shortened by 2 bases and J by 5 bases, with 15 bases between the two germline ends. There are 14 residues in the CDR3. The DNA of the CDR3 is TGTGCCTGGAGTAGAGGTTCTTGGGGCGAGACCCAGTACTTC. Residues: CAWSRGSWGETQYF.